The 22 T cell receptor beta chains given below trace back to one sample, sequenced in a study of cytomegalovirus exposure and HLA in healthy donors. Both 60 Vbeta primers and 13 Jbeta primers went into the PCR. The protocol was immunoSEQ multiplex PCR, while the TCRdb copy is restricted to in-frame clones and leaves out a portion. The sample holds more than 90,000 clones; around 76% are singletons and the top ten take roughly 7.7%. The sequencing input was PBMCs. Receptors originate from a man aged 35 to 55 in good health and CMV-seropositive.

This chain uses TRBV7-9 with TRBJ1-1; 12 bases line up with TRBD1. The germline V gene has CDR1 SEHNR and CDR2 FQNEAQ (reference sequence). Trimming removed 6 bases from V and 5 bases from J; junction bases left unmatched: 13. The CDR3 loop spans 17 amino acids. CDR3 nucleotide sequence: TGTGCCAGCAGTCAAAGGGGGACAGGGGGCGAGGGGACTGAAGCTTTCTTT. Protein: CASSQRGTGGEGTEAFF. Complete variable domain (other parts from reference TRBV7-9 and TRBJ1-1): DTGVSQNPRHKITKRGQNVTFRCDPISEHNRLYWYRQTLGQGPEFLTYFQNEAQLEKSRLLSDRFSAERPKGSFSTLEIQRTEQGDSAMYLCASSQRGTGGEGTEAFFGQGTRLTVV.

The chain employs TRBV11-2 and TRBJ1-5, with 10 nucleotides matching TRBD1. Trimming at V came to 5 bases and at J to 6 bases, leaving 7 bases not matched to a gene. Germline CDR1 reads SGHAT; CDR2 reads FQNNGV. This CDR3 comprises 15 residues. Here the CDR3 DNA reads TGTGCCAGCAGCGCGGACAGGGGGATTGTTCAGCCCCAGCATTTT. The encoded protein is CASSADRGIVQPQHF. Combining the CDR3 with reference TRBV11-2 and TRBJ1-5 gives the whole variable domain EAGVAQSPRYKIIEKRQSVAFWCNPISGHATLYWYQQILGQGPKLLIQFQNNGVVDDSQLPKDRFSAERLKGVDSTLKIQPAKLEDSAVYLCASSADRGIVQPQHFGDGTRLSIL.

The rearrangement uses TRBV5-1 and TRBJ2-3; 15 positions match TRBD2. The CDR3 totals 16 residues. Germline V CDR1 and CDR2: SGHRS, YFSETQ. The J segment lost 5 bases and the V segment lost 3 bases, leaving 4 bases of the junction unmatched. The DNA of the CDR3 is TGCGCCAGCAGCTGGACTAGCGGGGGGGCCCTAGATACGCAGTATTTT. Protein sequence: CASSWTSGGALDTQYF.

The CDR3 loop reads CASSLSLAGEADTQYF. The CDR3, as DNA: TGTGCCAGCAGCTTATCACTAGCGGGGGAAGCAGATACGCAGTATTTT. This chain links TRBV7-8 with TRBJ2-3, with TRBD2 matching 11 bases. V shed 2 bases and J 4 bases; nucleotides not matched to a gene: 5. CDR3 size: 16 residues. Germline V lookup: CDR1 SGHVS, CDR2 FQNEAQ.

The DNA of the CDR3 is TGTGCCAGCAGCATTTTATCCGGGGTCTACAATGAGCAGTTCTTC. It encodes CASSILSGVYNEQFF. This chain connects TRBV7-9 to TRBJ2-1; TRBD2 might be the D (5 bases). The V and J ends lost 5 bases and 3 bases respectively, with 14 bases between them. The CDR3 covers 15 residues. CDR1 and CDR2 from the germline V gene are SEHNR and FQNEAQ (reference sequence).

This clone was counted between two and nine times. The chain uses TRBV4-1 and TRBJ2-7; 12 nucleotides line up with TRBD1. The CDR3 sequence is 18 residues long. Germline V gene lookup returns CDR1 MGHRA and CDR2 YSYEKL. With V trimmed by 4 bases and J by 5 bases, 15 bases remained unmatched. The CDR3 DNA follows: TGCGCCAGCAGCCGAATCTTGAACCGGGACAGGGGGCTTGACGAGCAGTACTTC. This codes for CASSRILNRDRGLDEQYF.

This clone was picked up a small number of times. This rearrangement joins TRBV7-6 to TRBJ2-7; no firm D call. The germline gives CDR1 SGHVS, CDR2 FNYEAQ. This CDR3 has 13 amino acids. V lost 5 bases to trimming and J lost 7 bases, with 15 bases between them. CDR3 bases: TGTGCCAGCAGCCTGACCGGGTATGGGGAGCAGTACTTC. Amino acid sequence: CASSLTGYGEQYF.

J is TRBJ2-7 and V is TRBV5-1, with 13 bases fitting TRBD2. The CDR3 runs to 15 residues. CDR1 and CDR2 from the germline V gene are SGHRS and YFSETQ. V shed 4 bases, J shed 6 bases, and the junction held 7 bases outside the gene matches. CDR3 protein: CASSAATSGGSEQYF. CDR3 coding DNA: TGCGCCAGCAGCGCTGCGACTAGCGGGGGGAGCGAGCAGTACTTC.

In nucleotides, the CDR3 is TGTGCCAGCAGTCTCCTAGGGACGGGGGGGCGGGAGCAGTACTTC. Its translation: CASSLLGTGGREQYF. The chain recombines TRBV27 with TRBJ2-7; TRBD2 matches at 8 bases. Per the germline V gene, CDR1 is MNHEY and CDR2 is SMNVEV (reference sequence). The junction had 13 bases not matched to a gene; V was cut back by 5 bases and J by 7 bases. The CDR3 runs to 15 residues.

The V gene is TRBV5-1, the J gene TRBJ2-3; 11 nucleotides line up with TRBD1. The CDR3 consists of 15 residues. J lost 4 bases, V lost 3 bases, and 4 bases had no gene match. The germline V gene encodes CDR1 SGHRS and CDR2 YFSETQ. The CDR3, as DNA: TGCGCCAGCAGCTCCGGGACAGGGGGGCCAGATACGCAGTATTTT. Protein: CASSSGTGGPDTQYF.

The chain is built from TRBV5-8 and TRBJ1-1; 7 bases align to TRBD1. V dropped 3 bases and J dropped 0; count of bases not matched to a gene: 8. The germline gives CDR1 SGHTS, CDR2 YDEGEE. The CDR3 contains 16 residues. The CDR3 DNA is TGTGCCAGCAGCTCACACAGGGGTCCGATGAACACTGAAGCTTTCTTT. This gives the protein CASSSHRGPMNTEAFF.

The gene calls are TRBV11-2 and TRBJ2-3; D is unclear. V shed 0 bases and J shed 6 bases, with 10 bases lying between them. Per the germline V gene, CDR1 is SGHAT and CDR2 is FQNNGV. This CDR3 spans 14 amino acids. The DNA of the CDR3 is TGTGCCAGCAGCTTAGACCCCCTCTCTGATACGCAGTATTTT. Translated, it gives CASSLDPLSDTQYF.

The chain recombines TRBV5-1 with TRBJ2-5; a possible D gene is TRBD2 (6 bases). Germline loops: CDR1 SGHRS, CDR2 YFSETQ. The V and J ends lost 7 bases and 6 bases respectively, with 19 bases between them. CDR3 length: 14 amino acids. The CDR3 here is CASSGGGDQKTQYF. The CDR3 region has the DNA TGCGCCAGCTCCGGAGGAGGGGACCAGAAGACCCAGTACTTC.

This clone has only a few counts. The J gene is TRBJ1-1, the V gene TRBV4-1, with D possibly TRBD1 on 6 matching bases. This CDR3 has 13 residues. Germline CDR1 MGHRA, CDR2 YSYEKL. V was pared by 4 bases and J by 3 bases, with 9 bases between. As DNA, the CDR3 is TGCGCCAGCAGCCTTGGACAGCACACTGAAGCTTTCTTT. This gives the protein CASSLGQHTEAFF.

V is TRBV7-3 and J is TRBJ2-2; D might be TRBD1 (6 bases). Germline values: CDR1 SGHTA, CDR2 FQGTGA. The CDR3 has 16 amino acids. V lost 4 bases, J lost 4 bases, and 16 bases lay in between. CDR3 DNA: TGTGCCAGCAGCTATCAGGGGCTCGGGGTCACCGGGGAGCTGTTTTTT. Its translation: CASSYQGLGVTGELFF.

The chain links TRBV5-4 to TRBJ2-2; tentative D call: TRBD2 (6 bases). Germline V CDR1 and CDR2: SGHNT, YYREEE (reference sequence). The CDR3 is 15 amino acids. V lost 2 bases, J lost 3 bases, and 11 bases lay in between. CDR3 sequence reads: CASSFWGDHTGELFF. The CDR3 DNA sequence: TGTGCCAGCAGCTTTTGGGGGGATCACACCGGGGAGCTGTTTTTT. The whole variable domain, filled in from reference TRBV5-4 and TRBJ2-2, reads ETGVTQSPTHLIKTRGQQVTLRCSSQSGHNTVSWYQQALGQGPQFIFQYYREEENGRGNFPPRFSGLQFPNYSSELNVNALELDDSALYLCASSFWGDHTGELFFGEGSRLTVL.

The chain recombines TRBV27 with TRBJ1-3; 7 positions match TRBD1. The trim removed 3 bases at V and 0 bases at J, leaving 14 bases unmatched. CDR1 and CDR2 from the germline V gene are MNHEY and SMNVEV (reference sequence). There are 19 residues in the CDR3. CDR3 in DNA: TGTGCCAGCAGTTTTATAGACCCGACAGGGAGGATCTCTGGAAACACCATATATTTT. It codes for CASSFIDPTGRISGNTIYF.

The chain uses TRBV28 and TRBJ1-2; a possible D gene is TRBD1 (6 bases). Germline lookup yields CDR1 MDHEN and CDR2 SYDVKM. Trimming left V 6 bases short and J 4 bases short, with 18 bases between. CDR3 length: 15 residues. CDR3 sequence reads: CASSPTGEQFYGYTF. Written as DNA, the CDR3 is TGTGCCAGCAGCCCGACAGGAGAACAATTCTATGGCTACACCTTC.

The rearrangement joins TRBV5-6 to TRBJ1-2; D might be TRBD1 (6 bases). The germline V gene encodes CDR1 SGHDT and CDR2 YYEEEE. The CDR3 sequence is 14 residues long. The V end lost 3 bases, the J end lost 4 bases, and 13 bases lay between the germline ends. DNA for the CDR3: TGTGCCAGCAGCTCGTTGACAGGCAGCTATGGCTACACCTTC. It is translated as CASSSLTGSYGYTF.

In the case of this clone: The junction departs from germline at one end; a sequencing error may be responsible. The rearrangement joins TRBV7-7 to TRBJ2-6; D gene unclear. The V gene's germline CDR1 is SSHAT and CDR2 FNYEAQ (reference sequence). This CDR3 contains 13 residues. DNA for the CDR3: TGTGCTAGCAGCCCCGGGGGGGCCAACGTCCTGACTTTC. It specifies CASSPGGANVLTF.

This chain links TRBV18 with TRBJ1-1, with D perhaps matching TRBD1 (6 bases). Trimming left V 5 bases short and J 4 bases short, with 14 bases between. CDR3 length: 14 amino acids. CDR1 is KGHSH and CDR2 is LQKENI in the germline V gene. The chain's CDR3 is CASSEAGVGTEAFF. The CDR3 region has the DNA TGTGCCAGCTCAGAGGCAGGGGTGGGCACTGAAGCTTTCTTT.

The rearrangement uses TRBV5-4 and TRBJ1-4; D ambiguous. This CDR3 has 16 residues. The V end lost 2 bases, the J end lost 0 bases, and 11 bases lay between the germline ends. Germline-derived CDR1 and CDR2 are SGHNT and YYREEE (reference sequence). CDR3 nucleotides: TGTGCCAGCAGCTTTGGTGGGAGTTCAACTAATGAAAAACTGTTTTTT. Its protein product is CASSFGGSSTNEKLFF.